This entry lists 3 T cell receptor beta chains sequenced from one sample in a study of OX40 agonist ivuxolimab in advanced cancers. Using immunoSEQ multiplex PCR, the repertoire was profiled, and TCRdb retains in-frame clones only, with some absent. The sample yields around 84,000 clones, about 93% seen once. Sequenced material: CD4+ or CD8+ T cells sorted from blood, taken in a trial of the OX40 agonist ivuxolimab. The receptor source for this set is an adult with an advanced solid tumor such as melanoma, head and neck, liver or kidney cancer.

The CDR3 DNA follows: TGTGCCAGCAGACAAACCCCTACAGGGCTAGAGACCCAGTACTTC. Its translation: CASRQTPTGLETQYF. The V call is TRBV6-1, the J call TRBJ2-5; D may be TRBD1 (6 bases). Germline V gene sequence: CDR1 MNHNS, CDR2 SASEGT. The CDR3 consists of 15 residues. V shed 6 bases and J shed 4 bases, with 18 bases lying between them.

V and J are TRBV11-3 and TRBJ2-3, with 7 bases matching TRBD2. Germline CDR1 and CDR2: SGHNT and YENEEA. Trimming cost V 5 bases and J 1 base; bases outside gene matches: 9. The CDR3 is 16 residues long. DNA for the CDR3: TGTGCCAGCAGCGTACCGGGAGGCCGCGGCACAGATACGCAGTATTTT. Its protein product is CASSVPGGRGTDTQYF.

The V call is TRBV14, the J call TRBJ2-2; D gene unclear. Germline loops: CDR1 SGHDN, CDR2 FVKESK. V shed 3 bases and J shed 4 bases, with 6 bases lying between them. The length of the CDR3 is 13 residues. Here the CDR3 DNA reads TGTGCCAGCAGCCAGACGGCCACCGGGGAGCTGTTTTTT. Translation: CASSQTATGELFF.